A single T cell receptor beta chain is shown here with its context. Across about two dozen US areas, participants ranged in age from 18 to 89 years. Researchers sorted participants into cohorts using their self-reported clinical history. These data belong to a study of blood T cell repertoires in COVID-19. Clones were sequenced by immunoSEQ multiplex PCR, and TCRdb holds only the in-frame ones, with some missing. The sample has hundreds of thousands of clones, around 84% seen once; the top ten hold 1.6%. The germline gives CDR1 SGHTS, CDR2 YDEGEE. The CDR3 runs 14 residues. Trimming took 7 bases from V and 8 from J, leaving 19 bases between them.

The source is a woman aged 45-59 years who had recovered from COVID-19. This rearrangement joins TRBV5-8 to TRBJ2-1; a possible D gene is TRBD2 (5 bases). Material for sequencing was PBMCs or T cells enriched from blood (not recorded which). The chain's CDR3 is CASPRWETMDEQFF. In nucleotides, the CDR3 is TGTGCCAGCCCCCGGTGGGAGACGATGGATGAGCAGTTCTTC.